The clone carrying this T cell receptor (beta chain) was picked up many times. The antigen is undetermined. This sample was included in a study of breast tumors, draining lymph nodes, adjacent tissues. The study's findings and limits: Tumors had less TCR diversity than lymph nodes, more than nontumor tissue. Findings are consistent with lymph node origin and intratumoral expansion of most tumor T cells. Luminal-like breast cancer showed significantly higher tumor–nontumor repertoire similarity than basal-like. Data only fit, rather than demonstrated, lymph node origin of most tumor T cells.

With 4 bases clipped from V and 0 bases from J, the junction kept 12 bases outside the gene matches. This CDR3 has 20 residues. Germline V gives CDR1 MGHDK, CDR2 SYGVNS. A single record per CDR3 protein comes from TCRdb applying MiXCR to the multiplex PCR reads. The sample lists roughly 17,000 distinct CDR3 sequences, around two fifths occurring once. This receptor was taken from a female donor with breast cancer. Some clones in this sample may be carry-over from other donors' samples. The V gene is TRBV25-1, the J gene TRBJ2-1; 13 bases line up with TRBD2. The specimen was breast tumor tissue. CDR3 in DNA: TGTGCCAGCAGTGCCAAAGGGACTAGCGGGACTAGGGGCTCCTACAATGAGCAGTTCTTC. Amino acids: CASSAKGTSGTRGSYNEQFF. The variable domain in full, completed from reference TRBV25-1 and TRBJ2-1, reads EADIYQTPRYLVIGTGKKITLECSQTMGHDKMYWYQQDPGMELHLIHYSYGVNSTEKGDLSSESTVSRIRTEHFPLTLESARPSHTSQYLCASSAKGTSGTRGSYNEQFFGPGTRLTVL.